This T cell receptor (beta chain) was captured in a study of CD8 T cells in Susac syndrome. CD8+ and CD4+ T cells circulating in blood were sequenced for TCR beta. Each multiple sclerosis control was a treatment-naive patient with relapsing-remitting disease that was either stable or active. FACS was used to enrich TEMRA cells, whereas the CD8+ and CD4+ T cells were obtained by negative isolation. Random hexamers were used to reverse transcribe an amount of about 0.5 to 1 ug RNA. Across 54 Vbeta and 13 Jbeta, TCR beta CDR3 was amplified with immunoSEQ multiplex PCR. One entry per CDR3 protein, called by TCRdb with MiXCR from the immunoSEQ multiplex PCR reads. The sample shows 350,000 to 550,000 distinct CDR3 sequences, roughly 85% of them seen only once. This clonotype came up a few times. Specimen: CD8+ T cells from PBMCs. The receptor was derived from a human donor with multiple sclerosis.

The CDR3 nucleotides read TGTGCCAGCCGTGCTGGGGGTTCCTACGAGCAGTACTTC. Translation gives CASRAGGSYEQYF. The gene calls are TRBV27 and TRBJ2-7; D possibly matches TRBD1 or TRBD2 (5 bases each). Germline values: CDR1 MNHEY, CDR2 SMNVEV (reference sequence). Between the trimmed V and J ends, which lost 8 bases and 1 base, there was a span of 12 bases. The CDR3 loop spans 13 amino acids.